Each of the 22 T cell receptor beta chains below was sequenced from the same sample in a study of blood T cell repertoires in COVID-19. The table came from immunoSEQ multiplex PCR; TCRdb's copy has only in-frame clones and leaves some out. The sample has fewer than 25,000 clones; less than 90% are singletons. Specimen: peripheral blood. The receptors shown here come from a man aged 65-85 years with COVID-19, enrolled during active disease.

This chain uses TRBV11-2 with TRBJ2-3, with no clear D. The CDR3 totals 15 residues. Trimming removed 1 base from V and 0 bases from J, with 8 bases in between. CDR1 is SGHAT, CDR2 FQNNGV, per germline. DNA of the CDR3: TGTGCCAGCAGCTTAGGGGCAGCTAGCACAGATACGCAGTATTTT. Amino acid sequence: CASSLGAASTDTQYF. The full variable domain, completed using reference TRBV11-2 and TRBJ2-3, is EAGVAQSPRYKIIEKRQSVAFWCNPISGHATLYWYQQILGQGPKLLIQFQNNGVVDDSQLPKDRFSAERLKGVDSTLKIQPAKLEDSAVYLCASSLGAASTDTQYFGPGTRLTVL.

This clone is labeled medium-sized (0.01 to 0.1%). CDR3 DNA sequence: TGTGCCAGCAGCCGGACAGGATATGACAATGAGCAGTTCTTC. Encoded protein: CASSRTGYDNEQFF. This chain connects TRBV2 to TRBJ2-1, with 7 positions matching TRBD1. The CDR3 loop spans 14 amino acids. The ends lost 6 bases at V and 5 bases at J; junction bases unmatched: 7. The V gene's germline CDR1 is SNHLY and CDR2 FYNNEI. The variable domain in full, completed from reference TRBV2 and TRBJ2-1, reads EPEVTQTPSHQVTQMGQEVILRCVPISNHLYFYWYRQILGQKVEFLVSFYNNEISEKSEIFDDQFSVERPDGSNFTLKIRSTKLEDSAMYFCASSRTGYDNEQFFGPGTRLTVL.

V is TRBV24-1 and J is TRBJ1-2; D is possibly TRBD1 (5 bases). V lost 3 bases to trimming and J lost 8 bases, with 9 bases between them. CDR3 size: 12 residues. Germline V lookup: CDR1 KGHDR, CDR2 SFDVKD. For the CDR3, the DNA is TGTGCCACCAGTGATCTCGGGGGGGGCTACACCTTC. Its protein is CATSDLGGGYTF.

This chain links TRBV13 with TRBJ2-3; TRBD1 matches at 10 bases. The CDR3 consists of 16 residues. From germline, CDR1 is PRHDT and CDR2 FYEKMQ (reference sequence). Trimming took 5 bases from V and 3 from J; bases not matched to a gene: 8. CDR3 protein: CASSPRTGGRTDTQYF. CDR3 nucleotides: TGTGCCAGCAGCCCCCGGACAGGGGGAAGGACAGATACGCAGTATTTT.

The gene calls are TRBV7-2 and TRBJ2-3, with 8 bases lining up with TRBD2. V was clipped by 1 base and J by 2 bases; unmatched bases: 5. Germline values: CDR1 SGHTA, CDR2 FQGNSA. This CDR3 has 16 residues. The CDR3 bases are TGTGCCAGCAGCTTAGAAGGCGGGGGGACCACAGATACGCAGTATTTT. Protein sequence: CASSLEGGGTTDTQYF.

The chain couples TRBV5-8 to TRBJ1-5, with D possibly being TRBD1 (5 bases). Trimming took 1 base from V and 0 from J, leaving 8 bases between them. The CDR3 spans 15 residues. Germline lookup yields CDR1 SGHTS and CDR2 YDEGEE. CDR3 nucleotide sequence: TGTGCCAGCAGCTTGAGACAGTATAGCAATCAGCCCCAGCATTTT. Translating it yields CASSLRQYSNQPQHF.

The rearrangement uses TRBV5-6 and TRBJ1-1, with D possibly being TRBD1 (6 bases). The CDR3 is 13 amino acids. Trimming removed 0 bases from V and 3 bases from J, with 6 bases in between. Germline assignment: CDR1 SGHDT and CDR2 YYEEEE. The CDR3 DNA sequence: TGTGCCAGCAGCTTGGACAGGGACACTGAAGCTTTCTTT. Translated, it gives CASSLDRDTEAFF.

The chain joins TRBV27 to TRBJ2-7, with 8 bases identical to TRBD1. Germline V gene data show CDR1 as MNHEY and CDR2 as SMNVEV (reference sequence). The CDR3 has 14 amino acids. V was clipped by 4 bases and J by 7 bases; unmatched bases: 9. The CDR3 DNA follows: TGTGCCAGCAGTTGGGCAGGGGGCGCGTGGGAGCAGTACTTC. This sequence encodes CASSWAGGAWEQYF.

The rearrangement links TRBV27 to TRBJ1-5; TRBD1 matches 7 bases. Germline loops: CDR1 MNHEY, CDR2 SMNVEV (reference sequence). J gave up 0 bases and V 6 bases, and 5 bases lay outside the gene matches. The CDR3 is 15 amino acids. The CDR3 reads CASSFTGDSNQPQHF. CDR3 bases: TGTGCCAGCAGCTTCACAGGGGATAGCAATCAGCCCCAGCATTTT.

The chain joins TRBV6-5 to TRBJ1-6; D might be TRBD1 (6 bases). The V gene's germline CDR1 is MNHEY and CDR2 SVGAGI. The CDR3 extends over 15 amino acids. V was pared by 10 bases and J by 9 bases, with 22 bases between. The CDR3 reads CATTPMGGRSSPLHF. In DNA, the CDR3 is TGTGCCACCACGCCGATGGGGGGGCGAAGTTCACCCCTCCACTTT.

The chain combines TRBV2 with TRBJ1-6; no firm D call. The CDR3 is 14 residues long. V was trimmed by 3 bases and J by 9 bases, leaving 12 bases between them. Germline CDR1 SNHLY, CDR2 FYNNEI. The CDR3 bases are TGTGCCAGCAGTGAGGAGGGTGCGGGTTCACCCCTCCACTTT. This gives the protein CASSEEGAGSPLHF.

The chain has TRBV27 and TRBJ2-1, with TRBD2 matching 11 bases. V lost 6 bases to trimming and J lost 12 bases; unmatched junction nucleotides: 19. The CDR3 is 17 residues long. Germline V CDR1 and CDR2: MNHEY, SMNVEV (reference sequence). CDR3 loop: CASSSRLAGGYGGAQFF. The CDR3 bases are TGTGCCAGCAGCTCACGCCTAGCGGGAGGATACGGGGGGGCGCAGTTCTTC.

The genes are TRBV27 and TRBJ1-1; D remains ambiguous. V was clipped by 6 bases and J by 1 base, with 9 bases between them. Germline V gene data show CDR1 as MNHEY and CDR2 as SMNVEV (reference sequence). This CDR3 comprises 13 residues. DNA for the CDR3: TGTGCCAGCAGCCTTGTAGAGAACACTGAAGCTTTCTTT. It yields the protein CASSLVENTEAFF.

This sequence joins TRBV23-1 and TRBJ1-3; TRBD1 matches 9 bases. TRBV23-1 is labeled an ORF, and its function is uncertain. The ends lost 4 bases at V and 6 bases at J; junction bases unmatched: 7. This CDR3 has 15 amino acids. The CDR3 DNA is TGCGCCAGCAGTCTCGGGACAGGGAATCTAAACACCATATATTTT. Its translation is CASSLGTGNLNTIYF.

The chain recombines TRBV3-1 (or the pseudogene TRBV3-2) with TRBJ2-7; TRBD2 matches at 11 bases. CDR3 length: 15 amino acids. CDR1 is LGHDT, CDR2 YNNKEL, per germline (reference sequence). The junction had 5 bases not matched to a gene; V was cut back by 4 bases and J by 3 bases. CDR3 DNA sequence: TGTGCCAGCAGCCGCGGGACTAGCGGACACTACGAGCAGTACTTC. It translates to CASSRGTSGHYEQYF.

This clone was recorded only once. CDR3 nucleotides: TGTGCCAGCAGACAGGGAGTCACAGATACGCAGTATTTT. This translates into CASRQGVTDTQYF. The chain is built from TRBV11-2 and TRBJ2-3; D perhaps matches TRBD1 (6 bases). V was clipped by 6 bases and J by 2 bases, with 9 bases between them. Germline V gives CDR1 SGHAT, CDR2 FQNNGV. The CDR3 is 13 amino acids.

The V call is TRBV6-4, the J call TRBJ2-2; 7 bases are a match to TRBD1. This CDR3 is built from 13 residues. From germline, CDR1 is MRHNA and CDR2 SNTAGT. The V segment lost 6 bases and the J segment 5 bases; nucleotides outside the gene matches: 3. CDR3 residues: CASSTGVTGELFF. The CDR3 nucleotides are TGTGCCAGCAGCACAGGGGTGACCGGGGAGCTGTTTTTT.

The chain couples TRBV7-7 to TRBJ2-2; unclear D gene. Per germline, CDR1 SSHAT and CDR2 FNYEAQ (reference sequence). The V gene lost 5 bases and the J gene lost 4 bases, with 14 bases spanning the gap. The CDR3 is 15 amino acids. The chain's CDR3 is CASSPHLPGTGELFF. CDR3 bases: TGTGCCAGCAGCCCCCACCTCCCGGGCACCGGGGAGCTGTTTTTT. The full variable domain, its missing parts supplied by reference TRBV7-7 and TRBJ2-2, is GAGVSQSPRYKVTKRGQDVTLRCDPISSHATLYWYQQALGQGPEFLTYFNYEAQPDKSGLPSDRFSAERPEGSISTLTIQRTEQRDSAMYRCASSPHLPGTGELFFGEGSRLTVL.

The chain has TRBV5-6 and TRBJ1-3; a possible D gene is TRBD1 (6 bases). V was cut by 5 bases and J by 3 bases, with 12 bases left in between. Germline V gene data show CDR1 as SGHDT and CDR2 as YYEEEE. There are 14 residues in the CDR3. CDR3 DNA sequence: TGTGCCAGCAGTAGGACAGCTTTTGGAAACACCATATATTTT. It codes for CASSRTAFGNTIYF.

V gene TRBV4-1 combines with J gene TRBJ2-1; D is uncertain. There are 15 residues in the CDR3. CDR1 is MGHRA and CDR2 is YSYEKL in the germline V gene. Trimming cost V 3 bases and J 3 bases, with 12 bases left between them. CDR3 DNA: TGCGCCAGCAGCCAGTCCCCCCGGTTCTACAATGAGCAGTTCTTC. The encoded protein is CASSQSPRFYNEQFF.

J is TRBJ1-2 and V is TRBV3-1 (or the pseudogene TRBV3-2); 8 nucleotides match TRBD1. This CDR3 spans 15 amino acids. CDR1 is LGHDT and CDR2 is YNNKEL in the germline V gene (reference sequence). The ends lost 5 bases at V and 8 bases at J; junction bases unmatched: 13. The CDR3 reads CASSAPGQGSWGYTF. The CDR3 DNA follows: TGTGCCAGCAGCGCCCCCGGACAGGGATCGTGGGGCTACACCTTC.

V gene TRBV15 combines with J gene TRBJ2-7, with D possibly TRBD1 on 6 matching bases. V gave up 2 bases and J gave up 4 bases, with 9 bases separating them. The V gene's germline CDR1 is LNHNV and CDR2 YYDKDF (reference sequence). This CDR3 region has 13 residues. DNA of the CDR3: TGTGCCACCAGCAGAATACAGGGTTACGAGCAGTACTTC. The encoded protein is CATSRIQGYEQYF.